Each of the 17 T cell receptor beta chains below was sequenced from the same sample in a study of T cells in Graves' hyperthyroidism and ophthalmopathy. Researchers amplified the TCR beta CDR3 regions from RNA transcripts. First-round RT-PCR with HTBI primers amplified the TCR CDR3 region. TCRdb re-derived calls from the multiplex PCR reads in MiXCR, one entry per CDR3 protein. The sample lists about 290,000 distinct CDR3 sequences; roughly 13% were seen once. The sample consisted of blood. Every receptor here comes from a woman aged 30 to 39 with Graves' hyperthyroidism that later progressed to Graves' ophthalmopathy.

This clonotype has a count of ten or more. The chain links TRBV7-9 to TRBJ2-1; 13 bases align to TRBD2. The germline CDR1 and CDR2 sequences are SEHNR and FQNEAQ (reference sequence). The CDR3 loop spans 18 amino acids. The ends lost 5 bases at V and 3 bases at J; junction bases unmatched: 10. The CDR3 loop is CASSVGLAGLAYYNEQFF. As DNA, the CDR3 is TGTGCCAGCAGCGTGGGACTAGCGGGACTAGCATACTACAATGAGCAGTTCTTC.

This clonotype has at least ten counts. The chain has TRBV6-1 and TRBJ1-1; weak D call: TRBD1 (5 bases). Trimming shortened V by 5 bases and J by 0 bases, and 13 bases separated the two germline ends. Germline V gene data show CDR1 as MNHNS and CDR2 as SASEGT. The CDR3 has 15 amino acids. In DNA form, the CDR3 reads TGTGCCAGCAGTCCCCTTTTGACAGTGAACACTGAAGCTTTCTTT. This sequence encodes CASSPLLTVNTEAFF.

The genes are TRBV9 and TRBJ2-7; a possible D gene is TRBD2 (6 bases). CDR3 length: 15 residues. The V and J ends lost 1 base and 0 bases respectively, with 11 bases between them. The germline V gene encodes CDR1 SGDLS and CDR2 YYNGEE. CDR3 sequence reads: CASSVTEGPSYEQYF. CDR3 nucleotide sequence: TGTGCCAGCAGCGTAACGGAGGGGCCCTCCTACGAGCAGTACTTC.

Many counts were recorded for this clonotype. J is TRBJ2-1 and V is TRBV12-3 or TRBV12-4; D not certain. Trimming took off 7 bases at V and 3 bases at J, with 10 bases between the two ends. There are 13 residues in the CDR3. The CDR3 sequence is CASTETLYNEQFF. The CDR3 bases are TGTGCCAGCACCGAGACACTCTACAATGAGCAGTTCTTC.

This clonotype was recorded at least ten times. The chain is built from TRBV6-1 and TRBJ1-4; 11 positions agree with TRBD1. The CDR3 is 14 residues long. After removal of 3 bases from V and 8 bases from J, the junction contained 2 bases not matched to a gene. The germline V gene has CDR1 MNHNS and CDR2 SASEGT. CDR3 nucleotide sequence: TGTGCCAGCAGTGACGGGACAGGGGGGGAAAAACTGTTTTTT. It encodes CASSDGTGGEKLFF.

There are many counts of this clonotype. This sequence joins TRBV30 and TRBJ2-1; the D call may be TRBD1 or TRBD2 (6 bases each). CDR3 length: 16 amino acids. Germline-derived CDR1 and CDR2 are GTSNPN and SVGIG (reference sequence). Trimming shortened V by 0 bases and J by 3 bases, and 15 bases separated the two germline ends. CDR3 bases: TGTGCCTGGAGTGTACTAGCCGGGGGCCACTACAATGAGCAGTTCTTC. It codes for CAWSVLAGGHYNEQFF.

This clonotype was counted ten times or more. The chain has TRBV28 and TRBJ1-5, with unresolved D. The germline V gene has CDR1 MDHEN and CDR2 SYDVKM. The CDR3 covers 13 residues. V was shortened by 10 bases and J by 4 bases, with 14 bases between the two germline ends. CDR3 coding DNA: TGTGCCACCAGATTGGGAGCAAATCAGCCCCAGCATTTT. This sequence encodes CATRLGANQPQHF.

This clonotype was counted ten times or more. The genes are TRBV11-2 and TRBJ2-6; D is unclear. The germline CDR1 and CDR2 sequences are SGHAT and FQNNGV. The ends were cut back, 2 bases at V and 4 bases at J, with 6 bases in the middle. CDR3 size: 14 residues. CDR3 coding DNA: TGTGCCAGCAGCTTACCGTTAGGGGCCAACGTCCTGACTTTC. Its translation: CASSLPLGANVLTF.

This clonotype occurred many times. This chain joins TRBV10-2 and TRBJ2-1, with 13 bases fitting TRBD2. The CDR3 length is 16 residues. CDR1 WSHSY and CDR2 SAAADI come from the germline V gene. J gave up 5 bases and V 4 bases, and 5 bases lay outside the gene matches. As DNA, the CDR3 is TGCGCCAGCAGTGCCAGGACTAGCGGGAGACACAATGAGCAGTTCTTC. As protein: CASSARTSGRHNEQFF.

This clonotype appeared many times. V usage is TRBV27 and J usage is TRBJ1-5; D gene ambiguous. The CDR3 spans 13 residues. Trimming stripped 3 bases from V and 7 bases from J, with 10 bases between. The germline gives CDR1 MNHEY, CDR2 SMNVEV (reference sequence). The CDR3 loop is CASSLDVDQPQHF. The CDR3, as DNA: TGTGCCAGCAGTTTGGACGTAGACCAGCCCCAGCATTTT.

The chain has TRBV20-1 and TRBJ2-1, with D perhaps matching TRBD2 (5 bases). The V and J ends lost 3 bases and 4 bases respectively, with 16 bases between them. CDR1 DFQATT and CDR2 SNEGSKA come from the germline V gene (reference sequence). The CDR3 is 15 amino acids. The CDR3, as DNA: TGCAGTGCTAGCCCCCCGGGGTCCTATTACAATGAGCAGTTCTTC. Its translation: CSASPPGSYYNEQFF.

This clonotype was picked up a small number of times. The genes are TRBV4-3 and TRBJ2-3; a possible D gene is TRBD2 (6 bases). The V end lost 0 bases, the J end lost 4 bases, and 14 bases lay between the germline ends. CDR1 and CDR2 (germline): LGHNA, YSLEER. CDR3 length equals 16 residues. The CDR3 region is CASSQDRDFLADTQYF. The CDR3 DNA sequence: TGCGCCAGCAGCCAAGACCGGGACTTTTTGGCAGATACGCAGTATTTT.

This clonotype was seen at least ten times. This rearrangement joins TRBV3-1 to TRBJ2-1; 10 nucleotides align to TRBD2. V dropped 4 bases and J dropped 15; count of bases not matched to a gene: 18. The germline gives CDR1 LGHDT, CDR2 YNNKEL (reference sequence). The CDR3 covers 16 residues. The CDR3 sequence is CASSLTIGLADFRAFF. CDR3 DNA: TGTGCCAGCAGCCTAACGATTGGACTAGCGGATTTTCGTGCGTTCTTC.

This clonotype was seen ten or more times. The chain uses TRBV28 and TRBJ1-1; D is unclear. Trimming took off 8 bases at V and 0 bases at J, with 22 bases between the two ends. CDR3 length equals 17 residues. CDR1 MDHEN and CDR2 SYDVKM come from the germline V gene. The CDR3 DNA follows: TGTGCCAGCCGGCGCGAATTACGGGCCCATCTGAACACTGAAGCTTTCTTT. Its protein is CASRRELRAHLNTEAFF.

The genes are TRBV5-6 and TRBJ2-1; D gene uncertain. V dropped 3 bases and J dropped 0 bases, with 13 bases sitting between them. This CDR3 has 16 residues. Germline values: CDR1 SGHDT, CDR2 YYEEEE. Written as DNA, the CDR3 is TGTGCCAGCAGCTCAGCCAGCGAGAGCTCCTACAATGAGCAGTTCTTC. The encoded protein is CASSSASESSYNEQFF.

This clonotype was observed many times. V usage is TRBV28 and J usage is TRBJ2-7; 7 bases match TRBD2. In germline, CDR1 is MDHEN, CDR2 SYDVKM. This CDR3 spans 14 amino acids. The junction had 3 bases not matched to a gene; V was cut back by 2 bases and J by 2 bases. The CDR3 region has the DNA TGTGCCAGCAGTTTAGGGCTAGCGGCCTACGAGCAGTACTTC. It translates to CASSLGLAAYEQYF.

This clonotype has ten or more counts. In nucleotides, the CDR3 is TGCAGTGCTAGAGATCGAGGACTGGTCACCGGGGAGCTGTTTTTT. This translates into CSARDRGLVTGELFF. V is TRBV20-1 and J is TRBJ2-2; maybe TRBD2 (5 bases). CDR3 length: 15 amino acids. The germline V gene has CDR1 DFQATT and CDR2 SNEGSKA (reference sequence). V lost 0 bases and J lost 4, with 12 bases in between.